This T cell receptor (beta chain) was observed in a study of cytomegalovirus exposure and HLA in healthy donors (dated by TCRdb to about 2017). About the full investigation: An earlier analysis of some 550 of the donors reported 250 to 350 Gb of sequence data and 120 million or so unique TCR beta sequences from about 200 million T cells. An early release that covered some 630 HLA-typed donors contained approximately 300 gigabases of sequencing data and around 85 million unique TCR sequences. Among the roughly 390 genotyped donors, 81% belonged to the genetic ancestry cluster associated with self-reported Caucasian donors. The aim of the study was to test whether cataloging public T cell receptors could identify signatures of past pathogen exposure. The study profiled the T cell repertoires of hundreds of subjects by immunosequencing and related them to cytomegalovirus serostatus. Along with the approximately 670-subject first cohort, a separate validation cohort of roughly 110 different subjects was used. The study combined high-throughput TCR immunosequencing, statistical association of individual TCRs with disease status, and machine learning to predict cytomegalovirus infection status. A later analysis re-analyzed previously published TCR beta repertoires from 660 or so donors and added high-resolution HLA genotyping to study TCR occurrence patterns. The later analysis used no new phenotypic data to find candidate immune exposures, relying instead on TCR beta sequences and their occurrence across donors. An earlier analysis of around 540 of the donors applied high-throughput TCR beta sequencing to assess whether each TCR beta V gene segment acted as functional or pseudogenic. Donor age, sex, ethnicity and CMV serostatus were compiled alongside the repertoire data. In a later genetic analysis, genome-wide SNP genotypes for about 60% of the 666 donors were used, and that subset was treated as a discovery cohort. All discovery cohort repertoires had been generated on a single sequencing platform. HLA typing included class I and class II loci at four-digit resolution. Typing coverage varied by locus: about 620-640 donors for A, B, C, DRB1 and DQB1; approximately 520 for DQA1; more than 600 for DPA1; approximately 470 for DPB1. Because of strong linkage in the cohort, roughly five DR-DQ haplotypes were treated as single units for association and clustering. Among some 400 genotyped donors of the cohort, an average of 235,054 unique TCR beta nucleotide sequences were sequenced per donor, about a sixth of them non-productive.

The protocol used for the library was the immunoSEQ multiplex PCR assay. The multiplex PCR relied on a mix of 60 forward primers for TCR Vbeta segments and 13 reverse primers for TCR Jbeta segments. The CDR3 region of rearranged TCR beta genes was amplified from genomic DNA by a multiplex PCR assay. The Illumina HiSeq System was used to sequence the amplified TCR beta libraries as 87-base-pair reads. As for the authors' bioinformatics: A later analysis tallied tens of millions of unique TCR beta chains across the 666 repertoires, and about 10 million of those chains were shared by two or more donors. Raw reads were error-corrected and collapsed into unique sequences with a nearest-neighbor algorithm that merged closely related sequences to remove PCR and sequencing errors. Alignment of CDR3 sequences to IMGT reference sequences was used to assign V, D and J gene segments. For a sequence to be retained, at least a six-nucleotide match to both a V gene segment and a J gene segment was required. A rearrangement counted as productive if the CDR3 had no stop codons and remained in frame with V and J, and every other rearrangement counted as non-productive. Following IMGT convention, CDR3 was defined as the stretch from the second conserved V-encoded cysteine up to the conserved J-encoded phenylalanine. The earlier analysis of 587 of the donors excluded sequences that lacked an unambiguous match to a single V gene segment. In an earlier analysis of 450 to 750 of the donors, a V segment was called functional when productive rearrangements were above 56.7%, and segregating when the standard deviation between donors exceeded 5%. A statistical classification framework was built for diagnosing cytomegalovirus status from the catalog of TCR beta chain sequences. A later analysis assigned V and J genes by comparing TCR nucleotide sequences with IMGT/GENE-DB human TR gene sequences. A later analysis assigned CDR3 sequences and most-parsimonious VDJ recombination scenarios with the TCRdist pipeline. In a later analysis, every TCR beta chain was defined by the combination of its CDR3 amino acid sequence and its V-gene family, and reads without a unique V-gene family were dropped. To address suspected cross-contamination and a sequencing artifact, a later analysis removed under 600 highly shared, low-generation-probability nucleotide sequences. A later analysis calculated a clonal expansion index for each public chain from normalized within-repertoire ranks of inferred template counts. In a later analysis, generation probabilities were computed using a VDJ recombination model fitted to out-of-frame rearrangements, and the results were checked against IGoR. A later analysis scored TCR-TCR, TCR-HLA and TCR-CMV co-occurrence with hypergeometric tests, applying a repertoire-size bias correction to TCR pairs. False discovery rates were estimated in a later analysis by permuting HLA or CMV assignments 20 times. A later analysis grouped co-occurring TCRs with DBSCAN, adding TCRdist sequence similarity when clustering within HLA-allele-positive subsets. Repertoires with fewer than 30,000 or more than 120,000 public chains, plus five repertoires with anomalous nucleotide sharing, were excluded from co-occurrence clustering. TCRdb mirrors the immuneACCESS table, restricted to in-frame sequences. Some clones are absent from its copies; in checked studies, under half trace to an unresolved V gene, and the reason for the others is unknown. V, J and clone size are taken as reported in that table, and D and trimming were inferred from the DNA itself. The table for this sample lists roughly 140,000 clones; around 65% of them were counted only once. The ten top clones hold about 3% of the sample.

Paper-wide results and their limitations: In a later analysis, some 17,000 TCR beta sequences were associated with specific HLA alleles at a false discovery rate of 0.05. A further reported finding was that TCR beta sequences accurately predicted the HLA-A and HLA-B alleles for most subjects in the first cohort. In an earlier analysis of around 600 of the donors, most TCR beta V segments were observed in productive rearrangements about 87% or about 30% of the time, broadly matching IMGT annotations. According to a later genetic analysis, donors in an Asian-associated ancestry cluster had fewer N-insertions in productive TCRs than the approximately 700-donor mean. It was suggested by the authors that the approach could potentially be generalized to other disease states and immunological phenotypes. A few of the identified cytomegalovirus-associated TCR beta chains were confirmed in vitro to be specific for cytomegalovirus antigens. When HLA alleles, especially DR and DQ, strongly co-occurred, TCR associations were difficult to assign to individual alleles. According to a later analysis, most CMV-associated TCR beta chains appeared to be HLA-restricted, and the HLA associations seemed to be driven largely by CMV exposure. Approximately 16 rarely observed V segments, including chromosome 9 orphons, were excluded from the earlier analysis of about 500 of the donors because counts were too low. Correlated functional status among segregating V segments might reflect linkage disequilibrium, but an unknown experimental factor could not be ruled out. The 87-base-pair reads could not distinguish some IMGT-functional V segments, including TRBV6-2 and TRBV6-3, so those segments were excluded. In a later analysis, TCR association rates were found to vary across HLA loci, with the most associated TCRs seen for DRB1 alleles and the fewest for HLA-C alleles. A cluster of highly shared sequence variants was judged likely to represent a technical artifact of the sequencing pipeline. The classifier was reported to diagnose cytomegalovirus status with high specificity and sensitivity in both the original cohort and the validation cohort. A later analysis found that HLA-associated TCR beta chains were more clonally expanded and had lower generation probabilities than equally common non-associated chains. While some public TCRs were present in many individuals, most TCR sequences turned up only very rarely across donors. A later analysis reported that several top co-occurrence clusters appeared linked to parvovirus B19, influenza, CMV and Epstein-Barr virus. CMV serostatus was the only immune exposure information available for the cohort. HLA typing was unavailable for some donors at each locus, so association tests used only the typed subset. Sequencing depth was assumed to be roughly uniform across donors in the presence/absence analyses, though that assumption may not hold. This cohort had only TCR beta chains sequenced, and the lack of alpha or paired-chain data limited which features could be detected. In the study, approximately 160 TCR beta chains were listed as associated with cytomegalovirus. An association between a missense DCLRE1C variant and V-gene and J-gene trimming of TCR beta chains was found in a later genetic analysis and replicated in an independent cohort.

In total, around 600 healthy bone marrow donors made up the cohort. At the time of sampling, all cohort members were nominally healthy, though unrecorded immune exposures were likely present. The donor was CMV seropositive and was included in the group of 250 to 300 seropositive cohort members. Every donor gave a peripheral blood sample, and the peripheral blood mononuclear cells from that sample were used for TCR beta sequencing. Genomic DNA was extracted from the blood cell samples with the Qiagen DNeasy Blood Extraction Kit. In regard to this clone: This clone's antigen is unknown. No base quality values were provided; no much bigger clone lies one nucleotide off.

Measured from the cysteine to the phenylalanine, the CDR3 is 14 residues long. Here the CDR3 DNA is all that survives: 42 bases in frame from base 1. For CDR1 and CDR2, the germline V gene (reference sequence) lists GTSNPN and SVGIG. Unmatched junction bases come to 6, with V trimmed by 3 bases and J by 2 bases. The sequence derives from a woman in her twenties or thirties in good health and CMV-seropositive. Sequenced material: PBMCs. The chain couples TRBV30 to TRBJ2-7; 8 bases in the middle match TRBD1. The sequence in DNA is TGTGCCTGGAGCCTTTGGACAGGGACCTACGAGCAGTACTTC. This encodes CAWSLWTGTYEQYF.